Listed here are 13 T cell receptor beta chains from one sample, sequenced in a study of T-cell reconstitution after alpha-beta-depleted transplantation in children. It was with unique molecular identifiers that the TCRbeta library was prepared. TCRdb itself ran the PCR reads through MiXCR, one entry per CDR3 protein. Of about 580,000 distinct CDR3 sequences detected, more than 20% appear once; the ten largest clones hold roughly 14%. This specimen consisted of PBMCs, mostly from graft donor cells, obtained 360 days after TCRalphabeta/CD19-depleted stem cell transplant. The receptors were sampled from a boy under two years old who had a stem cell transplant for acute myeloid leukemia, so the T cells may come from the graft donor.

Details on this clonotype: At one of its ends the junction is not consistent with the germline gene, which may arise from a read error. The chain combines TRBV15 with TRBJ1-1, with D possibly being TRBD1 (6 bases). The CDR3 has 15 amino acids. Germline V CDR1 and CDR2: LNHNV, YYDKDF (reference sequence). Written as DNA, the CDR3 is TGTGCCACCAGCAGAGAGGGGCTCAGGGACACTGAAGCTTTTTTT. Translation gives CATSREGLRDTEAFF.

This clonotype was observed at least ten times. The chain carries TRBV9 and TRBJ1-3; 9 bases line up with TRBD1. The CDR3 is 15 amino acids. CDR1 SGDLS and CDR2 YYNGEE come from the germline V gene. V was pared by 3 bases and J by 2 bases, with 3 bases of the junction left unmatched. The CDR3 region is CASSAWDRAGNTIYF. The CDR3, as DNA: TGTGCCAGCAGCGCCTGGGACAGGGCTGGAAACACCATATATTTT.

This clonotype was counted many times. The rearrangement uses TRBV20-1 and TRBJ2-1; D is unclear. V lost 0 bases and J lost 6, with 12 bases in between. Germline V gene data show CDR1 as DFQATT and CDR2 as SNEGSKA (reference sequence). This CDR3 comprises 14 residues. The CDR3 region is CSARDSTALNEQFF. CDR3 DNA sequence: TGCAGTGCTAGAGATAGCACAGCCCTCAATGAGCAGTTCTTC.

This clonotype was counted only a few times. V is TRBV7-9 and J is TRBJ2-7; D is possibly TRBD1 or TRBD2 (5 bases each). Trimming stripped 2 bases from V and 1 base from J, with 12 bases between. This CDR3 has 15 amino acids. Per germline, CDR1 SEHNR and CDR2 FQNEAQ (reference sequence). CDR3 DNA sequence: TGTGCCAGCAGCTTACCGGGACGACCATCCTACGAGCAGTACTTC. Its protein product is CASSLPGRPSYEQYF.

This sequence joins TRBV12-3 or TRBV12-4 and TRBJ2-5; TRBD2 might be the D (5 bases). There are 13 residues in the CDR3. V was trimmed by 4 bases and J by 3 bases, leaving 9 bases between them. For the CDR3, the DNA is TGTGCCAGCAGTTATACGGGGAAAGAGACCCAGTACTTC. Protein: CASSYTGKETQYF.

The chain employs TRBV7-2 and TRBJ2-3, with TRBD2 matching over 8 bases. The V gene end was trimmed by 4 bases and the J gene end by 2 bases; junction bases not matched to a gene: 8. Germline loops: CDR1 SGHTA, CDR2 FQGNSA. CDR3 size: 16 residues. The CDR3 nucleotides read TGTGCCAGCAGCTCGCTGAGCGGGGGAAACACAGATACGCAGTATTTT. This codes for CASSSLSGGNTDTQYF.

The table lists this clonotype with a few counts. This chain joins TRBV7-9 and TRBJ2-1; possibly TRBD1 for D (6 bases). The CDR3 sequence is 16 residues long. The germline gives CDR1 SEHNR, CDR2 FQNEAQ (reference sequence). V was clipped by 4 bases and J by 8 bases, with 21 bases between them. This CDR3 reads CASSSYQQGKGHEQFF. The DNA for the CDR3 is TGTGCCAGCAGCTCATACCAACAGGGTAAGGGCCATGAGCAGTTCTTC.

In its sample, this clonotype was seen a few times. This chain uses TRBV20-1 with TRBJ2-3; no reliable D call. Germline values: CDR1 DFQATT, CDR2 SNEGSKA (reference sequence). CDR3 length: 13 amino acids. V lost 7 bases and J 6 bases, leaving 17 bases between the germline ends. CDR3 protein: CSVCLGGCDTQYF. Here the CDR3 DNA reads TGCAGTGTTTGTCTAGGCGGATGCGATACGCAGTATTTT.

The table lists this clonotype with a count of one. The rearrangement joins TRBV27 to TRBJ2-3, with 9 bases fitting TRBD1. CDR1 is MNHEY and CDR2 is SMNVEV in the germline V gene (reference sequence). V was pared by 5 bases and J by 2 bases, with 8 bases of the junction left unmatched. This CDR3 is 16 amino acids long. CDR3 sequence: CASSLFRDRDTDTQYF. In DNA, the CDR3 is TGTGCCAGCAGTCTCTTCCGGGACAGGGACACAGATACGCAGTATTTT.

The table lists this clonotype with many counts. The genes are TRBV5-1 and TRBJ1-1; D is perhaps TRBD1 (5 bases). The ends were cut back, 2 bases at V and 1 base at J, with 9 bases in the middle. CDR3 size: 14 residues. Germline CDR1 and CDR2: SGHRS and YFSETQ. CDR3 sequence reads: CASSFTGQNTEAFF. In DNA, the CDR3 is TGCGCCAGCAGCTTTACGGGGCAGAACACTGAAGCTTTCTTT.

The rearrangement uses TRBV15 and TRBJ1-6; a weak D match, TRBD1 (6 bases). The CDR3 is 16 amino acids. CDR1 and CDR2 from the germline V gene are LNHNV and YYDKDF (reference sequence). V lost 1 base and J lost 4, with 11 bases in between. The CDR3 here is CATSRGVTGYNSPLHF. CDR3 nucleotides: TGTGCCACCAGCAGAGGTGTCACAGGGTATAATTCACCCCTCCACTTT. The whole variable domain, filled in from reference TRBV15 and TRBJ1-6, reads DAMVIQNPRYQVTQFGKPVTLSCSQTLNHNVMYWYQQKSSQAPKLLFHYYDKDFNNEADTPDNFQSRRPNTSFCFLDIRSPGLGDTAMYLCATSRGVTGYNSPLHFGNGTRLTVT.

In its sample, this clonotype was seen a few times. The J gene is TRBJ2-4, the V gene TRBV4-1; 7 nucleotides agree with TRBD2. This CDR3 region has 18 residues. Germline CDR1 is MGHRA and CDR2 is YSYEKL. Trimming cost V 0 bases and J 0 bases; bases outside gene matches: 8. The chain's CDR3 is CASSQERGNSLAKNIQYF. CDR3 nucleotide sequence: TGCGCCAGCAGCCAAGAGCGGGGGAACTCCTTAGCCAAAAACATTCAGTACTTC.

This clonotype was recorded many times. The chain links TRBV10-2 to TRBJ2-7, with 7 nucleotides matching TRBD1. CDR1 and CDR2 from the germline V gene are WSHSY and SAAADI. After removal of 4 bases from V and 6 bases from J, the junction contained 6 bases not matched to a gene. The CDR3 extends over 13 amino acids. CDR3: CASSVRAGGEQYF. The CDR3 DNA follows: TGCGCCAGCAGTGTCCGGGCAGGGGGCGAGCAGTACTTC.